The text below deals with one TCR beta chain. The CDR3 totals 14 residues. The V and J ends lost 6 bases and 2 bases, in that order; junction bases with no gene match: 2. Germline lookup yields CDR1 MNHEY and CDR2 SMNVEV (reference sequence). The data originate from a study of T cell responses to AZD1222 COVID-19 vaccine. Data came from immunoSEQ multiplex PCR; TCRdb stores just in-frame clones and leaves some out. The sample includes approximately 14,000 clones, about 80% of them seen just once. Sample: peripheral blood, taken 28 days after the second AZD1222 dose. The chain carries TRBV27 and TRBJ2-7; 12 positions agree with TRBD2. The receptor's source is an adult who received the AZD1222 COVID-19 vaccine. The CDR3 DNA follows: TGTGCCAGCAGACGACTAGCGGGAGCCTACGAGCAGTACTTC. It codes for CASRRLAGAYEQYF.